This section outlines one T cell receptor beta chain sequence together with its context. Other nucleotide sequences in the sample specify the same CDR3. This CDR3 is 14 amino acids long. Per germline, CDR1 MNHEY and CDR2 SVGEGT. Trimming pared 2 bases from V and 0 bases from J, leaving 5 bases between. Each participant's cohort was designated according to participant-reported clinical history. The data derive from a study of blood T cell repertoires in COVID-19. About the study: From the United States, Italy and Spain came samples of acute and convalescent COVID-19. T cells, B-cell-depleted T cells, or PBMCs supplied cDNA or gDNA.

Authors' analysis steps: Reference gene primer amplification gave estimated nucleated cell counts. Here immunoSEQ multiplex PCR was the method, and the copy in TCRdb shows in-frame clones only, minus some. The V and J calls and clone size are taken from that table; D and trimming were inferred from the DNA. The table shows 300,000 or so clones, with 80% to 90% occurring only once. The sequence came from a woman in her thirties or forties with acute COVID-19. Source material: PBMCs or T cells enriched from blood (not recorded which). The chain employs TRBV6-2 or TRBV6-3 and TRBJ1-3, with unresolved D. CDR3 loop: CASSYPSSGNTIYF. CDR3 in DNA: TGTGCCAGCAGTTACCCTAGCTCTGGAAACACCATATATTTT.